The sequence of this T cell receptor (beta chain) was determined in a study of human T cells and chemical hapten exposure. This clonotype has ten or more counts. Its cognate antigen is unknown. Study-wide points: Sensitizing with DPC caused no change in TCRs above 1 in 1000 frequency.

Losses at the gene ends were 6 bases for V and 2 bases for J; bases not matched to a gene: 1. Germline V CDR1 and CDR2: MNHNS, SASEGT. The CDR3 runs to 13 residues. TCRdb itself ran the RACE reads through MiXCR, one entry per CDR3 protein. Among some 400,000 distinct CDR3 sequences listed, approximately 5.1% were seen once. Time point noted: patch test 1, 2 weeks after DPC sensitization. Treatment meaning: therapeutic diphenylcyclopropenone sensitization with weekly scalp DPC. Sample donors consisted of patients with alopecia, aged 18 to 70 years, who were suitable for DPC. Unfractionated whole blood yielded total RNA.

This chain joins TRBV6-1 and TRBJ2-3; 8 bases are shared with TRBD2. This sample comprised whole blood, obtained in connection with sensitization to the hapten diphenylcyclopropenone (DPC). The sequence came from a woman in her forties or fifties with alopecia areata. Some clones in this sample may be carry-over from other donors' samples. CDR3: CASRLAATDTQYF. CDR3 in DNA: TGTGCCAGCAGACTAGCGGCCACAGATACGCAGTATTTT.